This T cell receptor (beta chain) was documented in a study of Graves' ophthalmopathy and Graves' hyperthyroidism. Study-level results: As the model predicted ophthalmopathy progression, it achieved a sensitivity of 70% to 71% and a specificity of about 72%. The majority of expanded thyroid clonotypes above 0.001 frequency also occurred in blood.

Trimming took 1 base from V and 0 from J, leaving 13 bases between them. CDR1 LGHNT and CDR2 FRNRAP come from the germline V gene. The CDR3 runs to 16 residues. With regard to this clonotype: The antigen is not known.

From RNA, the CDR3 regions of TCR beta chains were amplified and sequenced. HTBI primers served in a first-round RT-PCR, which a second-round multiplex PCR followed. TCRdb re-called the multiplex PCR reads with MiXCR, one entry per CDR3 protein. Of roughly 600,000 distinct CDR3 sequences listed, about 35% are singletons. Sequencing was done on a sample of peripheral blood or thyroid tissue (not recorded which). The chain joins TRBV12-5 to TRBJ2-7; TRBD1 is a possible D gene (6 bases). The sequence derives from an adult man with Graves' hyperthyroidism. The CDR3 region has the DNA TGTGCTAGTGGTTTGGCAGGGACACCAACCTCCTACGAGCAGTACTTC. Encoded protein: CASGLAGTPTSYEQYF.